This T cell receptor beta chain was captured in a study of monozygotic twins with inflammatory bowel disease. A note on this clonotype: Its antigen is not known.

The CDR3 loop spans 14 amino acids. In germline, CDR1 is SGHTA, CDR2 FQGNSA. TCR libraries were prepared from 3,500 to 4,500 ng total RNA each. Researchers used template switching to add UMIs featuring a 6-nucleotide sample barcode. TCRdb reprocessed the 5' RACE reads and keeps a single row for each CDR3 protein, giving no DNA. Recorded here are some 330,000 distinct CDR3 sequences; the top ten clones represent approximately 5.9%. Overall study findings and caveats: Whereas healthy co-twins had higher TCRbeta diversity (inverse Simpson), IBD patients had lower diversity.

This rearrangement joins TRBV7-2 to TRBJ1-1. Sequenced sample: blood. The sequence came from a human donor with ulcerative colitis or Crohn's disease, or a healthy co-twin of an affected twin (not recorded which). The CDR3 sequence: CASTLGAGVTEAFF.